The 18 T cell receptor beta chains in this list originate from one sample, sequenced in a study of spatial heterogeneity in lung cancer (dated by TCRdb to about 2019). Library preparation was by 5' RACE. The run used a NextSeq 500. TCRdb reworked the public reads: Q25 trimming with fastp, MiXCR clone assembly, productive beta chains retained. When rows share a CDR3 protein, they turn into one entry using the most common DNA and genes. The sample yields some 15,000 distinct CDR3 sequences; about 15% were counted once. The ten top clones hold 35% to 40% of the sample. The sample's time point label, decoded: sample taken at primary tumor resection. For TCR sequencing, whole RNA was extracted from tumor and nontumor lung tissue, or from cryopreserved PBMC samples, and no cell sorting was done. The sequences come from PBMCs, collected at surgery. The receptors stem from a male donor with early-stage non-small cell lung cancer.

This clonotype was seen ten or more times. The gene calls are TRBV7-9 and TRBJ1-1, with D unclear. This CDR3 is 13 amino acids long. Trimming took 0 bases from V and 5 from J, leaving 7 bases between them. Germline CDR1 reads SEHNR; CDR2 reads FQNEAQ (reference sequence). For the CDR3, the DNA is TGTGCCAGCAGCTTAGCGGCGACGACTGAAGCTTTCTTT. Residues: CASSLAATTEAFF.

This clonotype came up a few times. The rearrangement uses TRBV7-9 and TRBJ2-7; D possibly corresponds to TRBD1 (6 bases). From germline, CDR1 is SEHNR and CDR2 FQNEAQ (reference sequence). V was cut by 5 bases and J by 5 bases, with 16 bases left in between. The CDR3 runs to 14 residues. The CDR3 loop reads CASSPQQGWNEQYF. Here the CDR3 DNA reads TGTGCCAGCAGCCCCCAGCAGGGGTGGAACGAGCAGTACTTC. Using reference TRBV7-9 and TRBJ2-7 for the parts outside the CDR3, the full variable domain is DTGVSQNPRHKITKRGQNVTFRCDPISEHNRLYWYRQTLGQGPEFLTYFQNEAQLEKSRLLSDRFSAERPKGSFSTLEIQRTEQGDSAMYLCASSPQQGWNEQYFGPGTRLTVT.

The V and J genes are TRBV5-1 and TRBJ2-3; D not certain. There are 15 residues in the CDR3. Looked up from germline, CDR1 is SGHRS and CDR2 is YFSETQ. V shed 0 bases and J shed 0 bases, with 8 bases lying between them. DNA for the CDR3: TGCGCCAGCAGCTTGGAGGCCCAGAGCACAGATACGCAGTATTTT. As protein: CASSLEAQSTDTQYF.

This clonotype was found once. The chain uses TRBV4-3 and TRBJ2-3; 12 nucleotides line up with TRBD2. V lost 0 bases to trimming and J lost 6 bases; unmatched junction nucleotides: 7. CDR3 length: 17 residues. Germline assignment: CDR1 LGHNA and CDR2 YSLEER. The CDR3 region is CASSQEASGGAFDTQYF. CDR3 nucleotide sequence: TGCGCCAGCAGCCAAGAGGCTAGCGGGGGGGCCTTCGATACGCAGTATTTT.

The V gene is TRBV12-3 or TRBV12-4, the J gene TRBJ2-7, with D possibly being TRBD1 or TRBD2 (5 bases each). V was shortened by 3 bases and J by 5 bases, with 11 bases between the two germline ends. This CDR3 is built from 13 residues. CDR3 DNA: TGTGCCAGCAGTTTTGGGGAGACAGACGAGCAGTACTTC. Its protein is CASSFGETDEQYF.

The rearrangement links TRBV20-1 to TRBJ2-2; either TRBD1 or TRBD2 may supply D (5 bases each). Germline CDR1 and CDR2: DFQATT and SNEGSKA (reference sequence). With 3 bases removed from V and 2 bases from J, the gap between germline ends came to 10 bases. The CDR3 runs to 14 residues. Written as DNA, the CDR3 is TGCAGTGCTAGGGCAGGGACCAACACCGGGGAGCTGTTTTTT. It codes for CSARAGTNTGELFF.

This clonotype came up a few times. This chain links TRBV9 with TRBJ2-5, with TRBD2 identical over 8 bases. The CDR3 consists of 16 residues. The germline CDR1 and CDR2 sequences are SGDLS and YYNGEE. Losses at the gene ends were 4 bases for V and 1 base for J; bases not matched to a gene: 9. CDR3 nucleotides: TGTGCCAGCAGCCCTAGGCGGGGGGTCCTCCAAGAGACCCAGTACTTC. Translating gives CASSPRRGVLQETQYF.

This clonotype appeared many times. The gene calls are TRBV5-1 and TRBJ1-4, with D hard to call. The V and J ends lost 4 bases and 6 bases respectively, with 13 bases between them. The V gene's germline CDR1 is SGHRS and CDR2 YFSETQ. This CDR3 spans 14 amino acids. The CDR3 loop is CASSAGPRDEKLFF. CDR3 bases: TGCGCCAGCAGCGCCGGGCCCCGGGATGAAAAACTGTTTTTT.

The chain joins TRBV7-2 to TRBJ2-3, with 9 nucleotides matching TRBD2. This CDR3 region has 14 residues. V dropped 4 bases and J dropped 9; count of bases not matched to a gene: 8. From germline, CDR1 is SGHTA and CDR2 FQGNSA. CDR3 coding DNA: TGTGCCAGCAGCTCCCTTAGCGGGGGCCAAACGCAGTATTTT. Residues: CASSSLSGGQTQYF.

The chain uses TRBV24-1 and TRBJ2-6; D gene ambiguous. The V gene's germline CDR1 is KGHDR and CDR2 SFDVKD. This CDR3 has 15 residues. Trimming cost V 3 bases and J 1 base, with 6 bases left between them. The CDR3 DNA reads TGTGCCACCAGTGATACCAGGTCTGGGGCCAACGTCCTGACTTTC. Translated, it gives CATSDTRSGANVLTF.

CDR3 bases: TGCAGTGCCGAAAGGGGGCATGACACTGAAGCTTTCTTT. Translation gives CSAERGHDTEAFF. The V and J genes are TRBV20-1 and TRBJ1-1, with TRBD1 identical over 7 bases. The CDR3 has 13 amino acids. The germline gives CDR1 DFQATT, CDR2 SNEGSKA (reference sequence). V lost 6 bases to trimming and J lost 3 bases; unmatched junction nucleotides: 7.

The chain uses TRBV5-6 and TRBJ2-6; D call uncertain. This CDR3 contains 14 residues. V shed 0 bases and J shed 1 base, with 2 bases lying between them. In germline, CDR1 is SGHDT, CDR2 YYEEEE. Here the CDR3 reads CASSLVSGANVLTF. Here the CDR3 DNA reads TGTGCCAGCAGCTTGGTGTCTGGGGCCAACGTCCTGACTTTC.

This clonotype was detected only a few times. The CDR3 sequence is CSARVGLAPYEQYF. The CDR3 DNA sequence: TGCAGTGCTAGAGTAGGGCTAGCTCCCTACGAGCAGTACTTC. The chain links TRBV20-1 to TRBJ2-7, with D perhaps matching TRBD2 (5 bases). Germline V gene data show CDR1 as DFQATT and CDR2 as SNEGSKA (reference sequence). V was trimmed by 1 base and J by 2 bases, leaving 12 bases between them. This CDR3 region has 14 residues.

This clonotype was counted between two and nine times. The gene calls are TRBV20-1 and TRBJ1-1; the D is unclear. The CDR3 consists of 14 residues. Deletions cut 6 bases from V and 2 bases from J, with 16 bases between. Germline lookup yields CDR1 DFQATT and CDR2 SNEGSKA (reference sequence). The CDR3 here is CSAPLRAANTEAFF. The CDR3, as DNA: TGCAGTGCCCCGCTACGGGCGGCTAACACTGAAGCTTTCTTT.

This clonotype was seen at least ten times. The V call is TRBV2, the J call TRBJ2-3, with D unclear. V lost 4 bases and J lost 4, with 9 bases in between. The CDR3 contains 13 residues. Germline V gene lookup returns CDR1 SNHLY and CDR2 FYNNEI. CDR3 nucleotides: TGTGCCAGCAGTGTGGTCGGACCAGATACGCAGTATTTT. Amino acid sequence: CASSVVGPDTQYF.

This clonotype was detected only a few times. V is TRBV7-9 and J is TRBJ2-7; D is unclear. The CDR3 spans 14 residues. Germline CDR1 and CDR2: SEHNR and FQNEAQ (reference sequence). Trimming removed 5 bases from V and 3 bases from J, with 14 bases in between. The CDR3 region has the DNA TGTGCCAGCAGCCAAGCTGGCATAAGCTACGAGCAGTACTTC. Translated, it gives CASSQAGISYEQYF.

This clonotype was counted between two and nine times. The rearrangement links TRBV5-1 to TRBJ1-6, with D perhaps TRBD1 (6 bases). Trimming removed 0 bases at V and 7 bases at J, with 11 bases between. Germline CDR1 is SGHRS and CDR2 is YFSETQ. The CDR3 consists of 15 residues. In DNA form, the CDR3 reads TGCGCCAGCAGCTTGGAGGTGCAGGGGAATTCACCCCTCCACTTT. Amino acid sequence: CASSLEVQGNSPLHF.

The rearrangement uses TRBV27 and TRBJ2-1; D is ambiguous. Germline CDR1 and CDR2: MNHEY and SMNVEV (reference sequence). Deletions cut 4 bases from V and 5 bases from J, with 15 bases between. This CDR3 has 15 residues. The CDR3 DNA follows: TGTGCCAGCAGTTCAAACTGGGCCGGCGACAATGAGCAGTTCTTC. Protein: CASSSNWAGDNEQFF.